Detailed here is one T cell receptor (beta chain). The data were obtained in a study of blood T cell repertoires in COVID-19. The CDR3 runs to 16 residues. The germline V gene has CDR1 SGDLS and CDR2 YYNGEE. V was cut by 3 bases and J by 7 bases, with 17 bases left in between. Using immunoSEQ multiplex PCR, the repertoire was profiled, and TCRdb retains in-frame clones only, with some absent. The data show tens of thousands of clones, around 87% seen once. Sample: peripheral blood. The sequence was obtained from a human donor in a cohort sampled during active COVID-19. The chain is built from TRBV9 and TRBJ1-6; tentative D call: TRBD1 (5 bases). This chain's CDR3 is CASSATPTGVNSPLHF. The CDR3 DNA is TGTGCCAGCAGCGCCACACCGACGGGGGTCAATTCACCCCTCCACTTT.